The text below deals with one TCR beta chain. The sample holds other DNA sequences that translate to the same CDR3. This CDR3 has 16 residues. Germline V gene lookup returns CDR1 SGHVS and CDR2 FNYEAQ. Losses at the gene ends were 3 bases for V and 0 bases for J; bases not matched to a gene: 1. Only in-frame clones appear in the TCRdb table, and some are missing; sequencing was by immunoSEQ multiplex PCR. The table has approximately 660,000 clones, 70% to 90% seen once. This sample is drawn from a study of shared T cell receptors in the human thymus. These records were also assigned to another study, of human thymus T cells. That paper adds: The sample donors, healthy Finnish infants, were having corrective surgery for congenital heart defects. Resections from corrective heart surgery supplied the thymus tissue. Biased V and J segment usage appeared in thymus and peripheral blood.

The clonotype was recovered from a boy younger than two with a congenital heart defect. The chain couples TRBV7-6 to TRBJ2-3, with 12 positions matching TRBD2. The sample consisted of thymocytes. This CDR3 is CASSFGTSGSTDTQYF. CDR3 coding DNA: TGTGCCAGCAGCTTCGGGACTAGCGGGAGCACAGATACGCAGTATTTT.